This TCR beta chain appears in the sequencing data of a study of T cell responses to AZD1222 COVID-19 vaccine. Only in-frame clones appear in the TCRdb table, and some are missing; sequencing was by immunoSEQ multiplex PCR. The repertoire includes some 200,000 clones, 85% to 95% of them detected once, and 0.95% to 1.1% sits in the top ten. Germline CDR1 reads LNHDA; CDR2 reads SQIVND (reference sequence). The CDR3 runs to 13 residues. Trimming removed 4 bases at V and 0 bases at J, with 3 bases between. Material: peripheral blood, obtained on day 0 of MenACWY control vaccination. The TCR sequence derives from an adult in good health. The rearrangement links TRBV19 to TRBJ2-2; D not certain. The CDR3 nucleotides are TGTGCCAGTAGTAAATCGAACACCGGGGAGCTGTTTTTT. Translated, it gives CASSKSNTGELFF.